The 17 T cell receptor beta chains listed next were all sequenced from one sample in a study of PD-1 blockade in classical Hodgkin lymphoma. Time point indicated: cycle 4 day 1 (C4D1), after less than 7 weeks of nivolumab. All trial patients relapsed after autologous stem cell transplantation. Starting with thawed PBMCs, CD4+ T cells were purified by magnetic negative selection. The assay was immunoSEQ multiplex PCR, and TCRdb's table has in-frame clones only and misses some. The table has about 18,000 clones, roughly 65% seen once; the top ten hold roughly 2.5%. Material: CD4+ T cells from blood, obtained before the fourth cycle of nivolumab. Receptor source: a human donor with classical Hodgkin lymphoma.

This chain uses TRBV7-2 with TRBJ2-1; D is possibly TRBD1 or TRBD2 (6 bases each). V lost 3 bases and J lost 5, with 11 bases in between. The CDR3 runs 14 residues. Germline CDR1 and CDR2: SGHTA and FQGNSA. The CDR3 DNA follows: TGTGCCAGCAGCTTTAGGGGGGTTGACAATGAGCAGTTCTTC. This sequence encodes CASSFRGVDNEQFF.

The V call is TRBV6-5, the J call TRBJ1-3; perhaps TRBD1 as D (5 bases). Germline lookup yields CDR1 MNHEY and CDR2 SVGAGI. The CDR3 length is 15 residues. V shed 0 bases and J shed 4 bases, with 10 bases lying between them. CDR3 DNA: TGTGCCAGCAGTTACTCCCCAGGGCAGGGAAACACCATATATTTT. This encodes CASSYSPGQGNTIYF.

The genes are TRBV19 and TRBJ1-2; no firm D call. Looked up from germline, CDR1 is LNHDA and CDR2 is SQIVND (reference sequence). V shed 2 bases and J shed 7 bases, with 11 bases lying between them. This CDR3 has 13 residues. CDR3 amino acids: CASSIQPWGGYTF. The CDR3 DNA reads as TGTGCCAGTAGTATACAGCCTTGGGGTGGCTACACCTTC.

This chain links TRBV5-6 with TRBJ1-2; D is unresolved. Germline V gene lookup returns CDR1 SGHDT and CDR2 YYEEEE. This CDR3 region has 15 residues. Trimming left V 0 bases short and J 4 bases short, with 13 bases between. CDR3 nucleotide sequence: TGTGCCAGCAGCTTGGGGGCCCCTCCCGGCTATGGCTACACCTTC. Amino acids: CASSLGAPPGYGYTF. The full variable domain, with the rest looked up from reference TRBV5-6 and TRBJ1-2, is DAGVTQSPTHLIKTRGQQVTLRCSPKSGHDTVSWYQQALGQGPQFIFQYYEEEERQRGNFPDRFSGHQFPNYSSELNVNALLLGDSALYLCASSLGAPPGYGYTFGSGTRLTVV.

This clone appeared a single time. CDR3 DNA sequence: TGTGCCAGCAGCAAAGGGATCTCGGGCACCGGGGAGCTGTTTTTT. Amino acid sequence: CASSKGISGTGELFF. The chain is built from TRBV7-2 and TRBJ2-2, with D unclear. The CDR3 sequence is 15 residues long. V lost 5 bases and J lost 4, with 14 bases in between. Germline CDR1 SGHTA, CDR2 FQGNSA. Using reference TRBV7-2 and TRBJ2-2 for the parts outside the CDR3, the full variable domain is GAGVSQSPSNKVTEKGKDVELRCDPISGHTALYWYRQSLGQGLEFLIYFQGNSAPDKSGLPSDRFSAERTGGSVSTLTIQRTQQEDSAVYLCASSKGISGTGELFFGEGSRLTVL.

The J gene is TRBJ1-2, the V gene TRBV2, with TRBD1 identical over 9 bases. In germline, CDR1 is SNHLY, CDR2 FYNNEI. The CDR3 runs 14 residues. V lost 2 bases to trimming and J lost 7 bases; unmatched junction nucleotides: 5. The CDR3 DNA follows: TGTGCCAGCAGTGAATGGGGACAGGGTTTTGGCTACACCTTC. This sequence encodes CASSEWGQGFGYTF. The full variable domain, rest sourced from reference TRBV2 and TRBJ1-2, is EPEVTQTPSHQVTQMGQEVILRCVPISNHLYFYWYRQILGQKVEFLVSFYNNEISEKSEIFDDQFSVERPDGSNFTLKIRSTKLEDSAMYFCASSEWGQGFGYTFGSGTRLTVV.

V and J are TRBV5-1 and TRBJ1-2; unclear D gene. The germline CDR1 and CDR2 sequences are SGHRS and YFSETQ. This CDR3 is built from 14 residues. V shed 0 bases and J shed 2 bases, with 8 bases lying between them. CDR3 in DNA: TGCGCCAGCAGCTTGGCCGGTCAAAACTATGGCTACACCTTC. Its translation: CASSLAGQNYGYTF. Together with reference TRBV5-1 and TRBJ1-2, the CDR3 gives the full variable domain: KAGVTQTPRYLIKTRGQQVTLSCSPISGHRSVSWYQQTPGQGLQFLFEYFSETQRNKGNFPGRFSGRQFSNSRSEMNVSTLELGDSALYLCASSLAGQNYGYTFGSGTRLTVV.

This clone was observed a few times. The chain uses TRBV10-1 and TRBJ1-2; D gene ambiguous. The CDR3 is made up of 11 amino acids. Per the germline V gene, CDR1 is WNHNN and CDR2 is SYGVQD (reference sequence). Trimming removed 11 bases at V and 3 bases at J, with 10 bases between. DNA of the CDR3: TGCGCCTCCAAGGCGGACTATGGCTACACCTTC. This encodes CASKADYGYTF.

The genes are TRBV4-1 and TRBJ2-1, with 9 bases identical to TRBD2. The CDR3 covers 13 residues. Germline values: CDR1 MGHRA, CDR2 YSYEKL. The V segment lost 4 bases and the J segment 15 bases; nucleotides outside the gene matches: 10. The CDR3 region is CASSPLGLAGPFF. The CDR3 DNA reads as TGCGCCAGCAGCCCACTCGGGCTAGCGGGGCCGTTCTTC.

The V call is TRBV10-3, the J call TRBJ2-6, with 12 bases fitting TRBD1. Germline V lookup: CDR1 ENHRY, CDR2 SYGVKD. The V segment lost 8 bases and the J segment 2 bases; nucleotides outside the gene matches: 10. This CDR3 is 18 amino acids long. DNA of the CDR3: TGTGCCATCTCGGAACTGGGGACAGGGGGCGCTGGGGCCAACGTCCTGACTTTC. Translation gives CAISELGTGGAGANVLTF.

The chain recombines TRBV5-4 with TRBJ2-3; tentatively, D is TRBD2 (5 bases). Germline V gene lookup returns CDR1 SGHNT and CDR2 YYREEE (reference sequence). The V end was cut by 4 bases, the J end by 1 base, with 7 bases between. CDR3 length equals 13 residues. This CDR3 is CASSALGTDTQYF. The CDR3 nucleotides read TGTGCCAGCAGCGCACTAGGCACAGATACGCAGTATTTT.

The chain carries TRBV4-3 and TRBJ2-3; the D is unclear. Trimming removed 0 bases from V and 6 bases from J, with 13 bases in between. CDR3 length: 15 residues. Germline CDR1 LGHNA, CDR2 YSLEER. The CDR3 is CASSQDFIASDTQYF. CDR3 DNA sequence: TGCGCCAGCAGCCAAGATTTTATAGCTTCGGATACGCAGTATTTT.

This clone was counted between two and nine times. J is TRBJ1-1 and V is TRBV4-1; D unresolved. Between the trimmed V and J ends, which lost 3 bases and 1 base, there was a span of 6 bases. CDR1 is MGHRA, CDR2 YSYEKL, per germline. The CDR3 has 13 amino acids. CDR3 coding DNA: TGCGCCAGCAGCCAGCACCAGAACACTGAAGCTTTCTTT. Translated: CASSQHQNTEAFF.

The chain uses TRBV7-9 and TRBJ2-5, with 8 positions matching TRBD1. The trim removed 4 bases at V and 5 bases at J, leaving 12 bases unmatched. The CDR3 contains 16 residues. Looked up from germline, CDR1 is SEHNR and CDR2 is FQNEAQ (reference sequence). The DNA of the CDR3 is TGTGCCAGCAGCTCCTCCGGGACAGGACTGATTGAGACCCAGTACTTC. Translated, it gives CASSSSGTGLIETQYF.

The rearrangement joins TRBV2 to TRBJ2-1; the match to TRBD2 covers 12 bases. V was clipped by 5 bases and J by 5 bases; unmatched bases: 13. Germline values: CDR1 SNHLY, CDR2 FYNNEI. This CDR3 is built from 18 residues. CDR3 nucleotide sequence: TGTGCCAGCAGTAACTCTCCGAGACTAGCGGGGGTGCACAATGAGCAGTTCTTC. Its translation: CASSNSPRLAGVHNEQFF.

This clone came up once. The chain recombines TRBV7-2 with TRBJ1-2; D is unclear. CDR1 is SGHTA and CDR2 is FQGNSA in the germline V gene. This CDR3 spans 11 amino acids. Trimming shortened V by 1 base and J by 9 bases, and 6 bases separated the two germline ends. CDR3 region: CASSLGESYTF. As DNA, the CDR3 is TGTGCCAGCAGCTTAGGAGAAAGCTACACCTTC.

The chain recombines TRBV19 with TRBJ2-1, with TRBD1 identical over 9 bases. The CDR3 loop spans 15 amino acids. From germline, CDR1 is LNHDA and CDR2 SQIVND (reference sequence). J lost 5 bases, V lost 3 bases, and 5 bases had no gene match. DNA of the CDR3: TGTGCCAGTAGTATGGGACAGGGATATAACAATGAGCAGTTCTTC. Translated, it gives CASSMGQGYNNEQFF.